The 10 T cell receptor beta chains listed next were all sequenced from one sample in a study of cytomegalovirus exposure and HLA in healthy donors. The PCR made use of 60 Vbeta and 13 Jbeta primers. Repertoires were generated with immunoSEQ multiplex PCR, while TCRdb's copy carries only in-frame clones and drops some. Of approximately 190,000 clones listed, 55% to 75% were seen once; the top ten hold 2.6%. The sample was PBMCs. The receptors were sampled from a man aged 35-49 years in good health and CMV-seropositive.

This CDR3 reads CASSSLPGQVNSPLHF. The CDR3, as DNA: TGCGCCAGCAGTTCGCTACCTGGGCAAGTCAATTCACCCCTCCACTTT. This chain joins TRBV5-1 and TRBJ1-6; no reliable D call. Germline assignment: CDR1 SGHRS and CDR2 YFSETQ. V was cut by 5 bases and J by 7 bases, with 19 bases left in between. The CDR3 totals 16 residues.

The V call is TRBV5-4, the J call TRBJ2-7, with 8 bases identical to TRBD1. The CDR3 spans 14 residues. The junction had 7 bases not matched to a gene; V was cut back by 4 bases and J by 4 bases. Germline V gene data show CDR1 as SGHNT and CDR2 as YYREEE (reference sequence). The CDR3 here is CASSAQDRVYEQYF. The CDR3 coding sequence is TGTGCCAGCAGCGCGCAGGACAGGGTTTACGAGCAGTACTTC.

Concerning this clone: Other DNA sequences in this specimen translate into the identical CDR3. This chain links TRBV5-4 with TRBJ2-1; no definite D call. Germline V gene data show CDR1 as SGHNT and CDR2 as YYREEE (reference sequence). CDR3 length: 15 amino acids. The germline V and J ends were trimmed by 4 bases and 0 bases, with 11 bases remaining between them. The CDR3 DNA reads as TGTGCCAGCAGCCCCGGTCAAAGCTCCTACAATGAGCAGTTCTTC. Its translation is CASSPGQSSYNEQFF.

This clone showed up just a few times. The V call is TRBV13, the J call TRBJ2-6; possible D gene TRBD1, 6 bases. This CDR3 is 18 amino acids long. V was shortened by 1 base and J by 0 bases, with 13 bases between the two germline ends. CDR1 is PRHDT, CDR2 FYEKMQ, per germline (reference sequence). The CDR3 DNA sequence: TGTGCCAGCAGCTTAGACAGGGTCCAGGGCTCTGGGGCCAACGTCCTGACTTTC. Translated: CASSLDRVQGSGANVLTF. Full variable domain (rest looked up from reference TRBV13 and TRBJ2-6): AAGVIQSPRHLIKEKRETATLKCYPIPRHDTVYWYQQGPGQDPQFLISFYEKMQSDKGSIPDRFSAQQFSDYHSELNMSSLELGDSALYFCASSLDRVQGSGANVLTFGAGSRLTVL.

This chain uses TRBV5-1 with TRBJ1-1; D uncertain. In germline, CDR1 is SGHRS, CDR2 YFSETQ. Trimming shortened V by 0 bases and J by 1 base, and 13 bases separated the two germline ends. The CDR3 covers 16 residues. The CDR3, as DNA: TGCGCCAGCAGCTTGGAACTCGCCGAGGGGAACACTGAAGCTTTCTTT. Translating it yields CASSLELAEGNTEAFF.

The chain is built from TRBV5-1 and TRBJ2-7, with D tentatively TRBD1 (5 bases). Per the germline V gene, CDR1 is SGHRS and CDR2 is YFSETQ. The CDR3 length is 15 residues. Trimming left V 0 bases short and J 5 bases short, with 15 bases between. CDR3 in DNA: TGCGCCAGCAGCTTGGAGGGGCAGGGTGGCAACGAGCAGTACTTC. Its translation is CASSLEGQGGNEQYF.

The chain has TRBV11-2 and TRBJ2-3, with 9 bases that match TRBD2. This CDR3 region has 15 residues. V gave up 5 bases and J gave up 3 bases; unmatched junction bases: 6. Germline-derived CDR1 and CDR2 are SGHAT and FQNNGV. The CDR3 sequence: CASSTIGLATDTQYF. CDR3 coding DNA: TGTGCCAGCAGCACAATCGGACTAGCGACAGATACGCAGTATTTT.

Note on this clone: The junction differs from germline at one of its ends, possibly a read error. The gene calls are TRBV7-9 and TRBJ1-1; no definite D call. The length of the CDR3 is 15 residues. In germline, CDR1 is SEHNR, CDR2 FQNEAQ (reference sequence). The CDR3: CSSSLRESLNTEAFF. The CDR3 DNA reads TGTTCCAGCAGCTTACGAGAGTCCCTGAACACTGAAGCTTTCTTT.

V usage is TRBV7-2 and J usage is TRBJ1-2, with D unresolved. The CDR3 totals 15 residues. CDR1 and CDR2 (germline): SGHTA, FQGNSA. Trimming removed 2 bases from V and 6 bases from J, with 16 bases in between. The CDR3: CASSLRGRRGDGYTF. In DNA form, the CDR3 reads TGTGCCAGCAGCTTACGAGGGAGGCGAGGAGATGGCTACACCTTC. The whole variable domain, filled in from reference TRBV7-2 and TRBJ1-2, reads GAGVSQSPSNKVTEKGKDVELRCDPISGHTALYWYRQSLGQGLEFLIYFQGNSAPDKSGLPSDRFSAERTGGSVSTLTIQRTQQEDSAVYLCASSLRGRRGDGYTFGSGTRLTVV.

This clone occurred a few times. This rearrangement joins TRBV10-3 to TRBJ1-2, with D uncertain. Germline-derived CDR1 and CDR2 are ENHRY and SYGVKD. V lost 4 bases to trimming and J lost 10 bases, with 16 bases between them. The CDR3 has 13 residues. CDR3 residues: CAISGRVGQNYTF. The CDR3 DNA reads TGTGCCATCAGTGGGAGGGTTGGTCAGAACTACACCTTC.